This TCR beta chain was sequenced in a study of T cell repertoires in cytomegalovirus infection. Looking at the study overall: Selection of CMV epitopes for the study included recently identified HLA-C-restricted and well-studied HLA-B-restricted ones. In public TCR beta signatures, there were indications of both CMV infection and matching HLA type. Overall study results and limits: CMV-specific TCR beta clonotypes restricted by HLA-C dominated the ex vivo response. Cumulative frequency (of public TCR beta family members) identified carriers of CMV plus the relevant HLA.

This clonotype came up once. Its antigen is unidentified. Germline CDR1 and CDR2: MNHEY and SMNVEV (reference sequence). The CDR3 runs to 15 residues. The V gene end was trimmed by 2 bases and the J gene end by 5 bases; junction bases not matched to a gene: 6. In TCRdb, the reads were re-called with MiXCR into one record per CDR3 protein. The table includes about 890,000 distinct CDR3 sequences, 30% to 40% detected once. This sequence joins TRBV27 and TRBJ2-5, with TRBD1 matching over 9 bases. The receptor was isolated from a human donor in good health (CMV status not recorded). Some clones in this sample may be carry-over from other donors' samples. This material consisted of cultured CD8+ T cells from PBMCs, taken from culture after CMV antigen stimulation. Here the CDR3 DNA reads TGTGCCAGCAGTTTAGGGACAGGGACTGGGGAGACCCAGTACTTC. This encodes CASSLGTGTGETQYF.